The sequence of this TCR beta chain was determined in a study of blood T cell repertoires in COVID-19. Measured with immunoSEQ multiplex PCR; TCRdb has only the in-frame clones, and not every one. The data show 70,000 or so clones, roughly three quarters seen once. The receptor's source is a human donor in a cohort sampled during active COVID-19. The specimen sequenced was peripheral blood.

DNA for the CDR3: TGTGCCAGTAGTTACCCGGGACAGGGGATCTATGGCTACACCTTC. Its translation is CASSYPGQGIYGYTF. The rearrangement joins TRBV19 to TRBJ1-2, with TRBD1 matching over 10 bases. V lost 5 bases and J lost 4; bases outside the gene matches: 7. Germline lookup yields CDR1 LNHDA and CDR2 SQIVND (reference sequence). The CDR3 totals 15 residues.